These 30 T cell receptor beta chains were all obtained from the same sample, sequenced in a study of blood T cell repertoires in COVID-19. Some clones are missing from TCRdb's copy, which holds only in-frame ones; the method was immunoSEQ multiplex PCR. The sample includes around 200,000 clones, 78% seen only once; the top ten take 2.5% to 3%. Sequenced material: peripheral blood. The receptor source for this set is a woman older than 75 with active or convalescent COVID-19.

The V call is TRBV27, the J call TRBJ1-5; 7 nucleotides agree with TRBD1. The V and J ends lost 2 bases and 1 base, in that order; junction bases with no gene match: 2. The CDR3 contains 15 residues. Per the germline V gene, CDR1 is MNHEY and CDR2 is SMNVEV (reference sequence). The CDR3 coding sequence is TGTGCCAGCAGTTTAGTGACAGGGAGCAATCAGCCCCAGCATTTT. As protein: CASSLVTGSNQPQHF.

The rearrangement uses TRBV7-2 and TRBJ1-2, with no clear D. There are 11 residues in the CDR3. Trimming took off 4 bases at V and 7 bases at J, with 7 bases between the two ends. Per germline, CDR1 SGHTA and CDR2 FQGNSA. CDR3 DNA: TGTGCCAGCAGCTCGTACAGTGGCTACACCTTC. Its translation: CASSSYSGYTF.

This clone came up once. The rearrangement links TRBV6-5 to TRBJ1-2; TRBD1 matches at 7 bases. The CDR3 covers 13 residues. The germline V gene has CDR1 MNHEY and CDR2 SVGAGI. With 2 bases clipped from V and 8 bases from J, the junction kept 5 bases outside the gene matches. The CDR3 DNA reads TGTGCCAGCAGTTACGAGGGGGCCAGGGGCTACACCTTC. Encoded protein: CASSYEGARGYTF.

This chain uses TRBV16 with TRBJ2-5; 8 nucleotides match TRBD1. The CDR3 contains 18 residues. Germline V lookup: CDR1 KGHSY, CDR2 FQNENV. V shed 2 bases and J 1 base; nucleotides not matched to a gene: 12. In DNA form, the CDR3 reads TGTGCCAGCAGCCAAACCTATTCGGCAGGGGGCCTCCAAGAGACCCAGTACTTC. Protein sequence: CASSQTYSAGGLQETQYF. Variable domain in full (rest from reference TRBV16 and TRBJ2-5): GEEVAQTPKHLVRGEGQKAKLYCAPIKGHSYVFWYQQVLKNEFKFLISFQNENVFDETGMPKERFSAKCLPNSPCSLEIQATKLEDSAVYFCASSQTYSAGGLQETQYFGPGTRLLVL.

The genes are TRBV9 and TRBJ1-1; 8 bases fit TRBD1. This CDR3 is built from 16 residues. Germline CDR1 SGDLS, CDR2 YYNGEE. Trimming at V came to 3 bases and at J to 0 bases, leaving 7 bases not matched to a gene. CDR3 nucleotide sequence: TGTGCCAGCAGCGGCCCGCGGGGACAGGTGAACACTGAAGCTTTCTTT. It specifies CASSGPRGQVNTEAFF. Complete variable domain (other parts from reference TRBV9 and TRBJ1-1): DSGVTQTPKHLITATGQRVTLRCSPRSGDLSVYWYQQSLDQGLQFLIQYYNGEERAKGNILERFSAQQFPDLHSELNLSSLELGDSALYFCASSGPRGQVNTEAFFGQGTRLTVV.

This clone turned up a few times. This sequence joins TRBV7-2 and TRBJ2-7, with a tentative D call TRBD1 (5 bases). CDR1 is SGHTA, CDR2 FQGNSA, per germline. V lost 0 bases and J 7 bases, leaving 13 bases between the germline ends. This CDR3 comprises 14 residues. The chain's CDR3 is CASSLAQVPREQYF. The CDR3 DNA is TGTGCCAGCAGCTTAGCACAGGTCCCCAGAGAGCAGTACTTC.

The chain uses TRBV18 and TRBJ1-2; TRBD1 aligns across 9 bases. The V segment lost 2 bases and the J segment 6 bases; nucleotides outside the gene matches: 7. The length of the CDR3 is 15 residues. The V gene's germline CDR1 is KGHSH and CDR2 LQKENI. CDR3 sequence reads: CASSPEGTGRDGYTF. CDR3 nucleotide sequence: TGTGCCAGCTCACCAGAGGGGACAGGGAGAGATGGCTACACCTTC. The full variable domain, its missing parts supplied by reference TRBV18 and TRBJ1-2, is NAGVMQNPRHLVRRRGQEARLRCSPMKGHSHVYWYRQLPEEGLKFMVYLQKENIIDESGMPKERFSAEFPKEGPSILRIQQVVRGDSAAYFCASSPEGTGRDGYTFGSGTRLTVV.

The chain couples TRBV19 to TRBJ1-4, with unresolved D. The CDR3 is 14 residues long. Trimming took off 5 bases at V and 6 bases at J, with 13 bases between the two ends. Germline V CDR1 and CDR2: LNHDA, SQIVND (reference sequence). DNA of the CDR3: TGTGCCAGTAGTCTGCGACACAGTGATGAAAAACTGTTTTTT. Protein sequence: CASSLRHSDEKLFF. Filled out from reference TRBV19 and TRBJ1-4, the complete variable domain reads DGGITQSPKYLFRKEGQNVTLSCEQNLNHDAMYWYRQDPGQGLRLIYYSQIVNDFQKGDIAEGYSVSREKKESFPLTVTSAQKNPTAFYLCASSLRHSDEKLFFGSGTQLSVL.

V and J are TRBV5-1 and TRBJ1-1; 8 bases align to TRBD1. The ends lost 0 bases at V and 1 base at J; junction bases unmatched: 8. The CDR3 runs to 17 residues. Germline V gene data show CDR1 as SGHRS and CDR2 as YFSETQ. CDR3 sequence: CASSLVDQDRGNTEAFF. The CDR3 DNA follows: TGCGCCAGCAGCTTGGTTGACCAAGACAGGGGGAACACTGAAGCTTTCTTT.

This rearrangement joins TRBV4-3 to TRBJ2-3; a possible D gene is TRBD2 (6 bases). The germline V and J ends were trimmed by 0 bases and 6 bases, with 19 bases remaining between them. Per germline, CDR1 LGHNA and CDR2 YSLEER. The CDR3 has 17 amino acids. The CDR3 sequence: CASSQDWRAQWSDTQYF. The CDR3 nucleotides are TGCGCCAGCAGCCAAGACTGGAGGGCACAGTGGTCGGATACGCAGTATTTT.

V gene TRBV6-5 combines with J gene TRBJ2-3; maybe TRBD1 (6 bases). The CDR3 extends over 13 amino acids. The V end lost 2 bases, the J end lost 5 bases, and 8 bases lay between the germline ends. Germline loops: CDR1 MNHEY, CDR2 SVGAGI. The CDR3 DNA is TGTGCCAGCAGTTACCAGGGGCGAGATACGCAGTATTTT. Its translation is CASSYQGRDTQYF.

The chain is built from TRBV24-1 and TRBJ1-2; D is uncertain. Germline CDR1 KGHDR, CDR2 SFDVKD. There are 12 residues in the CDR3. The V end was cut by 7 bases, the J end by 4 bases, with 9 bases between. As DNA, the CDR3 is TGTGCCACCAGGGATCCACTCTATGGCTACACCTTC. It translates to CATRDPLYGYTF.

The rearrangement joins TRBV9 to TRBJ2-3, with D perhaps matching TRBD2 (6 bases). Germline V gene data show CDR1 as SGDLS and CDR2 as YYNGEE. The CDR3 has 16 residues. With 0 bases removed from V and 4 bases from J, the gap between germline ends came to 15 bases. Written as DNA, the CDR3 is TGTGCCAGCAGCGTAGCTACGGGGTGGGGGGCAGATACGCAGTATTTT. Residues: CASSVATGWGADTQYF.

V usage is TRBV7-9 and J usage is TRBJ2-7; 8 nucleotides line up with TRBD2. This CDR3 region has 15 residues. After removal of 1 base from V and 2 bases from J, the junction contained 4 bases not matched to a gene. Germline CDR1 reads SEHNR; CDR2 reads FQNEAQ (reference sequence). The CDR3 here is CASSLVRGGTYEQYF. The CDR3 DNA follows: TGTGCCAGCAGCTTAGTACGGGGGGGGACCTACGAGCAGTACTTC. Looking up the rest from reference TRBV7-9 and TRBJ2-7 gives the full variable domain: DTGVSQNPRHKITKRGQNVTFRCDPISEHNRLYWYRQTLGQGPEFLTYFQNEAQLEKSRLLSDRFSAERPKGSFSTLEIQRTEQGDSAMYLCASSLVRGGTYEQYFGPGTRLTVT.

The V and J genes are TRBV7-9 and TRBJ1-2; 8 nucleotides align to TRBD1. This CDR3 region has 15 residues. The V and J ends lost 5 bases and 4 bases, in that order; junction bases with no gene match: 9. Germline assignment: CDR1 SEHNR and CDR2 FQNEAQ (reference sequence). The CDR3 region has the DNA TGTGCCAGCAGCGTAGGACAGGGCGTTATCTATGGCTACACCTTC. Translation gives CASSVGQGVIYGYTF. The full variable domain, rest sourced from reference TRBV7-9 and TRBJ1-2, is DTGVSQNPRHKITKRGQNVTFRCDPISEHNRLYWYRQTLGQGPEFLTYFQNEAQLEKSRLLSDRFSAERPKGSFSTLEIQRTEQGDSAMYLCASSVGQGVIYGYTFGSGTRLTVV.

The chain has TRBV29-1 and TRBJ1-2, with unresolved D. The V end was cut by 5 bases, the J end by 3 bases, with 10 bases between. The germline gives CDR1 SQVTM, CDR2 ANQGSEA. This CDR3 region has 12 residues. CDR3 region: CSVNEAHYGYTF. CDR3 sequence (DNA): TGCAGCGTTAATGAGGCCCACTATGGCTACACCTTC.

V gene TRBV7-6 combines with J gene TRBJ1-1, with D perhaps TRBD1 (6 bases). The CDR3 totals 14 residues. Trimming removed 2 bases at V and 4 bases at J, with 11 bases between. The germline CDR1 and CDR2 sequences are SGHVS and FNYEAQ. CDR3 DNA: TGTGCCAGCAGCTTAAAAGGGGGAAGCACTGAAGCTTTCTTT. It yields the protein CASSLKGGSTEAFF.

There are a few counts of this clone. The chain has TRBV2 and TRBJ1-5, with a weak D call TRBD1 (5 bases). Germline V gene data show CDR1 as SNHLY and CDR2 as FYNNEI. The CDR3 sequence is 15 residues long. Trimming took off 7 bases at V and 5 bases at J, with 18 bases between the two ends. In DNA, the CDR3 is TGTGCCAGCACTCCCAGGGTTACGGGGGATCAGCCCCAGCATTTT. Protein: CASTPRVTGDQPQHF.

This chain connects TRBV5-6 to TRBJ1-1; unclear D gene. Germline V gene sequence: CDR1 SGHDT, CDR2 YYEEEE. Trimming stripped 4 bases from V and 1 base from J, with 11 bases between. The CDR3 runs 14 residues. The CDR3 reads CASSPRVSNTEAFF. The CDR3 bases are TGTGCCAGCAGCCCCCGGGTCTCGAACACTGAAGCTTTCTTT.

The chain recombines TRBV14 with TRBJ1-2, with D possibly being TRBD1 (6 bases). The CDR3 spans 15 residues. Germline lookup yields CDR1 SGHDN and CDR2 FVKESK. Trimming pared 2 bases from V and 4 bases from J, leaving 14 bases between. CDR3 sequence: CASSQQTGLGYGYTF. The CDR3 coding sequence is TGTGCCAGCAGCCAACAGACAGGTCTCGGCTATGGCTACACCTTC.

This clone was seen a single time. The chain recombines TRBV6-1 with TRBJ2-3, with TRBD1 identical over 9 bases. J was trimmed by 2 bases and V by 8 bases; bases with no gene match: 8. Germline CDR1 MNHNS, CDR2 SASEGT. The CDR3 length is 15 residues. For the CDR3, the DNA is TGTGCCAGCGAAAGGACAGGGGTTTTCACAGATACGCAGTATTTT. This translates into CASERTGVFTDTQYF.

The chain couples TRBV27 to TRBJ2-3, with D hard to call. This CDR3 comprises 13 residues. The V and J ends lost 2 bases and 6 bases respectively, with 9 bases between them. Per the germline V gene, CDR1 is MNHEY and CDR2 is SMNVEV (reference sequence). The CDR3 reads CASSLKSRDTQYF. In nucleotides, the CDR3 is TGTGCCAGCAGTTTAAAGAGCAGGGATACGCAGTATTTT.

This chain connects TRBV6-5 to TRBJ1-2; D unclear. This CDR3 has 12 amino acids. With 6 bases removed from V and 7 bases from J, the gap between germline ends came to 12 bases. Germline CDR1 and CDR2: MNHEY and SVGAGI. CDR3 bases: TGTGCCAGCAGCCCCCCTGAGCGTGGCTACACCTTC. This sequence encodes CASSPPERGYTF.

The chain employs TRBV4-3 and TRBJ2-2; the match to TRBD1 covers 7 bases. Per germline, CDR1 LGHNA and CDR2 YSLEER. Unmatched junction bases numbered 9, after V lost 4 bases and J lost 4 bases. This CDR3 has 16 amino acids. The CDR3 loop is CASSPLTGKVTGELFF. The CDR3 DNA follows: TGCGCCAGCAGCCCTCTGACAGGGAAGGTCACCGGGGAGCTGTTTTTT.

The J gene is TRBJ2-6, the V gene TRBV9; 7 nucleotides match TRBD1. V lost 0 bases, J lost 12 bases, and 6 bases stayed unmatched. CDR1 and CDR2 from the germline V gene are SGDLS and YYNGEE. The CDR3 loop spans 14 amino acids. The CDR3 here is CASSVVGTGVVLTF. Here the CDR3 DNA reads TGTGCCAGCAGCGTAGTAGGAACAGGGGTCGTCCTGACTTTC.

This sequence joins TRBV7-6 and TRBJ2-2, with TRBD1 matching 8 bases. The V gene end was trimmed by 4 bases and the J gene end by 3 bases; junction bases not matched to a gene: 13. Germline assignment: CDR1 SGHVS and CDR2 FNYEAQ. CDR3 length equals 18 residues. The CDR3 sequence: CASSSRTSTGADTGELFF. As DNA, the CDR3 is TGTGCCAGCAGCTCGAGGACCTCGACAGGGGCGGACACCGGGGAGCTGTTTTTT.

The rearrangement uses TRBV6-1 and TRBJ1-5, with D uncertain. Trimming stripped 3 bases from V and 4 bases from J, with 7 bases between. Germline V gives CDR1 MNHNS, CDR2 SASEGT. The CDR3 is made up of 13 amino acids. The CDR3 region has the DNA TGTGCCAGCAGTGAGCTCGGTAATCAGCCCCAGCATTTT. Its protein is CASSELGNQPQHF.

Concerning this clone: The same CDR3 also results from other DNA sequences found in this sample. The CDR3 DNA reads TGCAGCGTTGGCGGGGGCTCCTACGAGCAGTACTTC. Its protein is CSVGGGSYEQYF. The chain couples TRBV29-1 to TRBJ2-7; 7 bases are shared with TRBD2. Germline trimming cut 4 bases from V and 0 bases from J; bases unmatched to any gene: 0. Germline lookup yields CDR1 SQVTM and CDR2 ANQGSEA. The CDR3 length is 12 residues.

The V and J genes are TRBV19 and TRBJ1-2; TRBD1 might be the D (6 bases). Looked up from germline, CDR1 is LNHDA and CDR2 is SQIVND (reference sequence). The CDR3 totals 13 residues. Trimming shortened V by 5 bases and J by 2 bases, and 9 bases separated the two germline ends. CDR3 nucleotide sequence: TGTGCCAGTAGTCGACAGGACAACTATGGCTACACCTTC. Translating it yields CASSRQDNYGYTF.

V and J are TRBV5-1 and TRBJ1-1; D gene uncertain. The ends were cut back, 4 bases at V and 7 bases at J, with 14 bases in the middle. The length of the CDR3 is 13 residues. The germline V gene encodes CDR1 SGHRS and CDR2 YFSETQ. The CDR3 region has the DNA TGCGCCAGCAGCCCCGAGTTTATTATTGAAGCTTTCTTT. Its protein is CASSPEFIIEAFF.